This T cell receptor beta chain was retrieved from a study of blood T cell repertoires in COVID-19. The wider study: The United States, Italy and Spain provided the acute and convalescent COVID-19 samples. PBMCs, B-cell-depleted T cells, or T cells were the source of the cDNA or gDNA that made up the material.

The germline gives CDR1 MNHEY, CDR2 SVGAGI. This CDR3 is built from 16 residues. V lost 4 bases and J lost 2; bases outside the gene matches: 10. Libraries were prepared by immunoSEQ multiplex PCR; TCRdb keeps only in-frame clonotypes and omits some of them. The data contain 77,000 or so clones, 75% to 85% of them singletons. The J gene is TRBJ2-7, the V gene TRBV6-5, with TRBD1 matching over 8 bases. This receptor was identified in a woman aged 60-70 years with acute or convalescent COVID-19. Sequencing was done on a sample of peripheral blood. CDR3 sequence reads: CASSFTSGGGTYEQYF. The CDR3 nucleotides read TGTGCCAGCAGTTTTACCTCAGGGGGCGGAACCTACGAGCAGTACTTC.